These 27 T cell receptor beta chains share one sample of origin, sequenced in a study of human T cells and chemical hapten exposure. One entry per CDR3 protein results from TCRdb running MiXCR on the RACE reads. The sample contains more than 90,000 distinct CDR3 sequences, 10% to 13% of which appear only once. Time point: patch test 1, 2 weeks after DPC sensitization. Treatment in this sample: therapeutic diphenylcyclopropenone sensitization with weekly scalp DPC. The sample was whole blood, taken in connection with sensitization to the hapten diphenylcyclopropenone (DPC). The receptors were sampled from a man aged 40-49 years with alopecia areata. Some clones in this sample may be carry-over from other donors' samples.

This clonotype was recorded a few times. The V gene is TRBV29-1, the J gene TRBJ2-3, with 15 bases lining up with TRBD2. Germline CDR1 reads SQVTM; CDR2 reads ANQGSEA. The CDR3 length is 16 residues. The ends lost 5 bases at V and 0 bases at J; junction bases unmatched: 3. The CDR3 coding sequence is TGCAGCGTTTTAGGGACTAGCGGGGGGAGCACAGATACGCAGTATTTT. Translation: CSVLGTSGGSTDTQYF.

This sequence joins TRBV28 and TRBJ2-7, with D perhaps TRBD2 (6 bases). V lost 6 bases and J 6 bases, leaving 21 bases between the germline ends. CDR3 size: 15 residues. Germline lookup yields CDR1 MDHEN and CDR2 SYDVKM. The CDR3 loop reads CASSPTHSVGGEQYF. The CDR3, as DNA: TGTGCCAGCAGCCCAACCCACTCAGTGGGAGGCGAGCAGTACTTC.

The rearrangement links TRBV2 to TRBJ2-1; D is unclear. From germline, CDR1 is SNHLY and CDR2 FYNNEI. CDR3 length: 13 amino acids. The germline V and J ends were trimmed by 9 bases and 0 bases, with 9 bases remaining between them. CDR3 loop: CASSFLSYNEQFF. The DNA of the CDR3 is TGTGCCAGTAGTTTCCTCTCCTACAATGAGCAGTTCTTC.

V and J are TRBV29-1 and TRBJ2-5; D not certain. Between the trimmed V and J ends, which lost 6 bases and 1 base, there was a span of 18 bases. The V gene's germline CDR1 is SQVTM and CDR2 ANQGSEA. This CDR3 region has 15 residues. CDR3 nucleotides: TGCAGCGTGGGTCTTATGCACAGAGCCCAAGAGACCCAGTACTTC. Protein product: CSVGLMHRAQETQYF.

Only a few counts were recorded for this clonotype. CDR3 in amino acids: CAIGDRIGTDTQYF. The CDR3 region has the DNA TGTGCCATCGGGGACAGGATAGGCACAGATACGCAGTATTTT. The V call is TRBV10-3, the J call TRBJ2-3, with 8 bases fitting TRBD1. Germline V gene lookup returns CDR1 ENHRY and CDR2 SYGVKD. The V and J ends lost 8 bases and 1 base, in that order; junction bases with no gene match: 5. The CDR3 contains 14 residues.

The V call is TRBV25-1, the J call TRBJ2-1, with unresolved D. Looked up from germline, CDR1 is MGHDK and CDR2 is SYGVNS. V lost 3 bases to trimming and J lost 8 bases, with 5 bases between them. The CDR3 is 11 residues long. DNA for the CDR3: TGTGCCAGCAGTGAGACGTATGAGCAGTTCTTC. Its protein product is CASSETYEQFF.

The chain has TRBV7-2 and TRBJ2-6; 14 bases agree with TRBD2. Germline V gives CDR1 SGHTA, CDR2 FQGNSA. J was trimmed by 2 bases and V by 5 bases; bases with no gene match: 11. This CDR3 is 20 amino acids long. The DNA of the CDR3 is TGTGCCAGCAGCCCGAGACTAGCGGGAGGGTTGGGGGCTGGGGCCAACGTCCTGACTTTC. Translating gives CASSPRLAGGLGAGANVLTF.

This chain joins TRBV6-5 and TRBJ2-2, with D possibly being TRBD1 or TRBD2 (6 bases each). The CDR3 is 15 amino acids. Trimming left V 7 bases short and J 5 bases short, with 17 bases between. Germline V gene lookup returns CDR1 MNHEY and CDR2 SVGAGI. CDR3 amino acids: CASTTAWGATGELFF. For the CDR3, the DNA is TGTGCCAGCACCACCGCGTGGGGGGCGACCGGGGAGCTGTTTTTT.

The chain uses TRBV18 and TRBJ1-1; D may be TRBD1 (5 bases). Trimming pared 4 bases from V and 2 bases from J, leaving 5 bases between. The CDR3 is 12 amino acids. The germline CDR1 and CDR2 sequences are KGHSH and LQKENI. CDR3 DNA sequence: TGTGCCAGCTCACGGACAAACACTGAAGCTTTCTTT. It translates to CASSRTNTEAFF.

This clonotype was seen only once. The chain combines TRBV20-1 with TRBJ2-3; TRBD1 agrees at 8 bases. Germline loops: CDR1 DFQATT, CDR2 SNEGSKA (reference sequence). The CDR3 has 14 residues. J was trimmed by 2 bases and V by 5 bases; bases with no gene match: 6. CDR3 nucleotide sequence: TGCAGTGCTCGAAGACAGGGGCACACAGATACGCAGTATTTT. This translates into CSARRQGHTDTQYF.

This clonotype was counted only a few times. V usage is TRBV20-1 and J usage is TRBJ1-5; unclear D gene. The germline V gene encodes CDR1 DFQATT and CDR2 SNEGSKA (reference sequence). Trimming took off 0 bases at V and 0 bases at J, with 15 bases between the two ends. The CDR3 is made up of 17 amino acids. The CDR3 DNA reads TGCAGTGCTAGAGATACAAGGTTGGGGTATAGCAATCAGCCCCAGCATTTT. Translating it yields CSARDTRLGYSNQPQHF.

This clonotype showed up just a few times. The genes are TRBV10-2 and TRBJ2-1; 7 bases match TRBD1. This CDR3 contains 15 residues. The V gene's germline CDR1 is WSHSY and CDR2 SAAADI. V was clipped by 6 bases and J by 0 bases; unmatched bases: 5. The CDR3 DNA sequence: TGCGCCAGCAGCCCGGACAGGAGCTCCTACAATGAGCAGTTCTTC. It is translated as CASSPDRSSYNEQFF.

This clonotype was counted a few times. V and J are TRBV5-1 and TRBJ2-3; 7 bases are a match to TRBD1. The junction had 13 bases not matched to a gene; V was cut back by 3 bases and J by 0 bases. Germline lookup yields CDR1 SGHRS and CDR2 YFSETQ. The CDR3 is made up of 18 amino acids. The CDR3 loop is CASSSQGVPLYSTDTQYF. For the CDR3, the DNA is TGCGCCAGCAGCTCCCAGGGGGTTCCACTTTATAGCACAGATACGCAGTATTTT.

This chain uses TRBV4-3 with TRBJ2-1, with D unresolved. This CDR3 is 14 amino acids long. The germline V and J ends were trimmed by 0 bases and 7 bases, with 10 bases remaining between them. Germline CDR1 is LGHNA and CDR2 is YSLEER. CDR3 DNA sequence: TGCGCCAGCAGCCAAGACCCCTCTAGTAATGAGCAGTTCTTC. Residues: CASSQDPSSNEQFF.

This clonotype has only a few counts. This chain joins TRBV9 and TRBJ1-1; TRBD1 agrees at 8 bases. The CDR3 consists of 13 residues. V lost 3 bases to trimming and J lost 7 bases; unmatched junction nucleotides: 5. Per germline, CDR1 SGDLS and CDR2 YYNGEE. The CDR3 loop is CASSAQGAGEAFF. DNA of the CDR3: TGTGCCAGCAGCGCCCAGGGGGCTGGTGAAGCTTTCTTT.

The sample holds a few counts of this clonotype. This chain joins TRBV29-1 and TRBJ2-7; TRBD1 agrees at 10 bases. The CDR3 has 14 residues. The V and J ends lost 7 bases and 5 bases, in that order; junction bases with no gene match: 11. Looked up from germline, CDR1 is SQVTM and CDR2 is ANQGSEA. CDR3 bases: TGCAGCGACACCGGGACAGGGGTAGGCCACGAGCAGTACTTC. Translating it yields CSDTGTGVGHEQYF.

This clonotype was counted a few times. The V and J genes are TRBV11-2 and TRBJ1-6; D gene uncertain. This CDR3 comprises 13 residues. CDR1 is SGHAT, CDR2 FQNNGV, per germline. Deletions cut 8 bases from V and 10 bases from J, with 15 bases between. The CDR3: CASLRGSESPLHF. CDR3 DNA sequence: TGTGCCAGCCTCCGGGGTTCGGAGTCACCCCTCCACTTT.

Sample share makes this clonotype medium-sized (0.01 to 0.1%). This chain connects TRBV29-1 to TRBJ1-5; 9 bases map to TRBD1. Germline V gene lookup returns CDR1 SQVTM and CDR2 ANQGSEA. V lost 5 bases, J lost 3 bases, and 5 bases stayed unmatched. CDR3 length: 14 residues. The CDR3 loop is CSVKQGADNQPQHF. For the CDR3, the DNA is TGCAGCGTTAAACAGGGGGCTGACAATCAGCCCCAGCATTTT.

This clonotype was detected ten times or more. The rearrangement uses TRBV30 and TRBJ1-5; D is unresolved. CDR3 length: 13 residues. The germline CDR1 and CDR2 sequences are GTSNPN and SVGIG (reference sequence). V lost 3 bases and J lost 3, with 9 bases in between. The CDR3 is CAWRDGDNQPQHF. CDR3 bases: TGTGCCTGGAGAGACGGAGACAATCAGCCCCAGCATTTT.

This clonotype appeared a few times. The chain links TRBV6-5 to TRBJ1-6; weak D call: TRBD1 (6 bases). Germline-derived CDR1 and CDR2 are MNHEY and SVGAGI. This CDR3 spans 15 amino acids. V lost 6 bases and J 7 bases, leaving 16 bases between the germline ends. This CDR3 is CASRPPEGDNSPLHF. CDR3 in DNA: TGTGCCAGCAGGCCTCCCGAGGGGGACAATTCACCCCTCCACTTT.

This clonotype was seen more than once but under ten times. The V call is TRBV13, the J call TRBJ2-1, with 7 nucleotides matching TRBD1. Germline CDR1 reads PRHDT; CDR2 reads FYEKMQ (reference sequence). V was clipped by 4 bases and J by 6 bases; unmatched bases: 6. There are 14 residues in the CDR3. CDR3 protein: CASSSRQGGNEQFF. The DNA of the CDR3 is TGTGCCAGCAGCTCCAGACAGGGTGGCAATGAGCAGTTCTTC. The entire variable domain, with the rest obtained from reference TRBV13 and TRBJ2-1, is as follows: AAGVIQSPRHLIKEKRETATLKCYPIPRHDTVYWYQQGPGQDPQFLISFYEKMQSDKGSIPDRFSAQQFSDYHSELNMSSLELGDSALYFCASSSRQGGNEQFFGPGTRLTVL.

This clonotype was picked up a small number of times. V gene TRBV7-2 combines with J gene TRBJ2-3; D is perhaps TRBD2 (6 bases). This CDR3 has 16 residues. The V gene's germline CDR1 is SGHTA and CDR2 FQGNSA. The germline V and J ends were trimmed by 1 base and 11 bases, with 22 bases remaining between them. The CDR3 loop is CASSLDGSGGNIGQYF. The CDR3 coding sequence is TGTGCCAGCAGCTTAGACGGGAGTGGGGGGAATATTGGGCAGTATTTT.

V and J are TRBV6-2 or TRBV6-3 and TRBJ2-2; unclear D gene. Germline loops: CDR1 MNHEY, CDR2 SVGEGT. V was clipped by 5 bases and J by 0 bases, with 13 bases between them. The CDR3 has 16 amino acids. The CDR3 DNA follows: TGTGCCAGCAGTCCAGAAAGTTACGCGAACACCGGGGAGCTGTTTTTT. Amino acid sequence: CASSPESYANTGELFF.

This clonotype was counted a few times. V is TRBV24-1 and J is TRBJ2-7, with TRBD1 as a possible D gene (6 bases). The CDR3 has 15 amino acids. Trimming removed 0 bases at V and 4 bases at J, with 12 bases between. Germline CDR1 is KGHDR and CDR2 is SFDVKD. The DNA of the CDR3 is TGTGCCACCAGTGATTTGTTCAGGGGTAAATACGAGCAGTACGTC. Its translation: CATSDLFRGKYEQYV.

The V gene is TRBV15, the J gene TRBJ2-3; D is tentatively TRBD1 or TRBD2 (5 bases each). The CDR3 sequence is 14 residues long. The germline gives CDR1 LNHNV, CDR2 YYDKDF (reference sequence). The V and J ends lost 1 base and 5 bases respectively, with 10 bases between them. CDR3 bases: TGTGCCACCAGCAGAGGAGGGGCGGAAGATACGCAGTATTTT. Translated: CATSRGGAEDTQYF.

V and J are TRBV3-1 and TRBJ2-1; D is unresolved. V was pared by 3 bases and J by 1 base, with 4 bases between. The CDR3 has 13 residues. The germline CDR1 and CDR2 sequences are LGHDT and YNNKEL (reference sequence). As DNA, the CDR3 is TGTGCCAGCAGCCACGAGTCCTACAATGAGCAGTTCTTC. It codes for CASSHESYNEQFF.

The table lists this clonotype with many counts. For the CDR3, the DNA is TGTGCCAGCAGGAACAGAGCGGGCTCTGGAAACACCATATATTTT. Protein product: CASRNRAGSGNTIYF. The J gene is TRBJ1-3, the V gene TRBV6-5; D ambiguous. Trimming removed 6 bases from V and 0 bases from J, with 12 bases in between. The CDR3 is 15 residues long. Germline V gives CDR1 MNHEY, CDR2 SVGAGI.